Sequencing of this T cell receptor beta chain was carried out in a study of blood T cell repertoires in COVID-19 (dated by TCRdb to the early 2020s). Study-level background: Collaborator samples came from the United States, Italy and Spain and covered acute and convalescent phases of COVID-19. The prospective study material was composed of cDNA or gDNA derived from T cells, B-cell-depleted T cells, or PBMCs. The dataset comprised deeply sampled blood TCRbeta repertoires from subjects exposed to, actively infected with, or recovered from COVID-19. A freely available public database, intended as a resource for researchers studying the immune response to SARS-CoV-2, is where the repertoires were released. Samples were obtained from the ongoing ImmuneRACE study (first 160 participants) and from about 1,300 subjects provided by 6 global collaborators. Nearly every sample came with metadata listing a de-identified subject ID, COVID-19 status, age in years and sex. HLA class I and class II types, where available, came from metadata supplied by the sample provider rather than from assay-based typing.

General conclusions and limits of the study: How much clinical and demographic metadata was included differed by source and by participant, and the metadata was provided uncurated.

CDR1 is given as SGHVS and CDR2 as FNYEAQ, both from the germline V gene. The CDR3 runs 17 amino acids, cysteine and phenylalanine included. The entry retains the CDR3 DNA only, 51 bases that are in frame from base 1. Unmatched junction bases come to 14, with V trimmed by 5 bases and J by 2 bases. Another Seattle source contributed samples from volunteer blood donors who had recovered from COVID-19. Collaborating institutions collected whole blood in K2EDTA tubes following their own protocols. For TCRbeta analysis, collaborators shipped samples as frozen whole blood, isolated PBMCs, or DNA extracted from either of those sample types. TCRbeta CDR3 regions were amplified from genomic DNA using the immunoSEQ Assay, a bias-controlled multiplex PCR. The authors' analysis ran thus. Within the assay, amplification of reference gene primers was used to estimate how many nucleated cells each sample contained. To quantify the absolute abundance of each unique TCRbeta CDR3 rearrangement, sequence reads were collapsed and filtered. For each sample, productive Simpson clonality was calculated as the square root of Simpson's diversity index over productive rearrangements. Imported from immuneACCESS, the table was reduced by TCRdb to in-frame sequences with V and J called. These copies leave out some clones; in studies compared against another copy, an unresolved V gene accounts for under half, and the cause of the remainder is not known. That table is the source of V, J and clone size, and D and trimming were worked out from the DNA. The sample contains some 280,000 clones, about 89% of them found a single time. The ten largest clones add up to just under 0.95% of the sample.

With respect to this clone: Its antigen is currently not known. Base qualities are not recorded, but no much larger clone differs from it by a single base.

The sample was peripheral blood. The rearranged chain carries TRBV7-6 and TRBJ2-7, with 8 bases aligning to TRBD2. The TCR comes from a middle-aged woman who had recovered from COVID-19. The base sequence is TGTGCCAGCAGCCGGACGGCTAGCGGGCCTCAGACCTACGAGCAGTACTTC. This gives the protein CASSRTASGPQTYEQYF.